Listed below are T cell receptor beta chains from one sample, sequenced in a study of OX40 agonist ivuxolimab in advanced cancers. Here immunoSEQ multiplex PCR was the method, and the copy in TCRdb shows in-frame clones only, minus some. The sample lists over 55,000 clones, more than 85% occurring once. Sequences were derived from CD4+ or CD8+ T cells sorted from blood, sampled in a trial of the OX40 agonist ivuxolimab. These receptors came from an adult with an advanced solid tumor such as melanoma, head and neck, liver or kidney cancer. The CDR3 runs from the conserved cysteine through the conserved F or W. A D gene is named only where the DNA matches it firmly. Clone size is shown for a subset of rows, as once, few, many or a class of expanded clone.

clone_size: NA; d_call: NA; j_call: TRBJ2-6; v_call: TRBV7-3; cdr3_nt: TGCGCCAGCAGCTTAAGTGGAGGGAAGGCTACGTCGGCTGGGGCCAACGTCCTGACTTTC; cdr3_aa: CASSLSGGKATSAGANVLTF
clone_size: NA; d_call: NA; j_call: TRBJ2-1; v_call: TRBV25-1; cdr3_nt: TGTGCCAGCAGTGGTGGGGGGCCCTACAATGAGCAGTTCTTC; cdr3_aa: CASSGGGPYNEQFF
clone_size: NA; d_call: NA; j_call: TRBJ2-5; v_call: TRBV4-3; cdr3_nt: TGCGCCAGCAGCCAGAGGACAAAAGAGACCCAGTACTTC; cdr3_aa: CASSQRTKETQYF
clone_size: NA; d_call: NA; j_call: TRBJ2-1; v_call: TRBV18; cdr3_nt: TGTGCCAGCACCCCCAGGGGAGACCCCTTTTCCTACAATGAGCAGTTCTTC; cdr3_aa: CASTPRGDPFSYNEQFF
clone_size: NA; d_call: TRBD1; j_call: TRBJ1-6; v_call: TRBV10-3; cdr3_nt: TGTGCCATCAGGGAAAGGGGGCTCATGGATTCACCCCTCCACTTT; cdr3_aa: CAIRERGLMDSPLHF
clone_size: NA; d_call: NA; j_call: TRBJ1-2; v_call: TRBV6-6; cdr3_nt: TGTGCCACCTGGGGGGAGGTCGGGGTTTTATATGGCTACACCTTC; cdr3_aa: CATWGEVGVLYGYTF
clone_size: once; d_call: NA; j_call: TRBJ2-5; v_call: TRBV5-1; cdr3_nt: TGCGCCAGCAACACGGGGACTTCACAAGAGACCCAGTACTTC; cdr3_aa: CASNTGTSQETQYF
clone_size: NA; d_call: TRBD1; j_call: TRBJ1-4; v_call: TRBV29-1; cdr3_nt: TGCAGCGTTGGGGGGGACAGTCGACTTGGAGGTGAAAAACTGTTTTTT; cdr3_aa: CSVGGDSRLGGEKLFF
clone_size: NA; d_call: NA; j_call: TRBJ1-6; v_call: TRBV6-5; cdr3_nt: TGTGCCAGCAGTTACGGTATGGGCTCCTATAATTCACCCCTCCACTTT; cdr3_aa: CASSYGMGSYNSPLHF
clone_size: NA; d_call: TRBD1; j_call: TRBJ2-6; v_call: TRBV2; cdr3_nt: TGTGCCAGCGGACAGGGATACTCTGGGGCCAACGTCCTGACTTTC; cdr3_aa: CASGQGYSGANVLTF
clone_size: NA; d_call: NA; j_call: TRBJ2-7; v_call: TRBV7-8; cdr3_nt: TGTGCCAGCAGCTTAGGTGCCAGAGAGTACGAGCAGTACTTC; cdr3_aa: CASSLGAREYEQYF
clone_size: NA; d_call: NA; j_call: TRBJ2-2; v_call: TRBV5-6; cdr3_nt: TGTGCCAGCAGCTTAAACACCGGGGAGCTGTTTTTT; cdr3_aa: CASSLNTGELFF
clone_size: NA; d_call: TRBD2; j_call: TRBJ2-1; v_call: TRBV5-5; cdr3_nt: TGTGCCAGCAGCTCCCTAGCGGCTGGGGCAGATGAGCAGTTCTTC; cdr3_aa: CASSSLAAGADEQFF
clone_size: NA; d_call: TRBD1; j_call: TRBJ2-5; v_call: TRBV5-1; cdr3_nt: TGCGCCAGCAGCGTAGGGGGCAGGGCCCAAGAGACCCAGTACTTC; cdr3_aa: CASSVGGRAQETQYF
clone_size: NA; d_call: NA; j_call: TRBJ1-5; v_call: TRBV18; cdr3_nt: TGTGCCAGCTCACCCGGGCAGAGATATAGCAATCAGCCCCAGCATTTT; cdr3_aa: CASSPGQRYSNQPQHF
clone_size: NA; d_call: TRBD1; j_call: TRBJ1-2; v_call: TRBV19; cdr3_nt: TGTGCCAGTATACAGGGGGAGGATTCCCAGGGCTACACCTTC; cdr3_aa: CASIQGEDSQGYTF
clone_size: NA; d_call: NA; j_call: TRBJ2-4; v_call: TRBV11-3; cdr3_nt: TGTGCCAGCAGCTTAACGGGGTCGTCGAACATTCAGTACTTC; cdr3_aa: CASSLTGSSNIQYF
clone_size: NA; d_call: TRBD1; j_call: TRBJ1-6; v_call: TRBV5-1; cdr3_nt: TGCGCCAGCAGCTTGCAGGGGGAGAATTCACCCCTCCACTTT; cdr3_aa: CASSLQGENSPLHF
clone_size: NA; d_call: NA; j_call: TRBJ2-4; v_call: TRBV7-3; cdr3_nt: TGTGCCAGCAGCCCCGGCCTCGGAAACATTCAGTACTTC; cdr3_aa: CASSPGLGNIQYF
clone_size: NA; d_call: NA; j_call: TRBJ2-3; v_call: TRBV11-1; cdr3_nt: TGTGCCAGCGGTCTGGGGGGCGGGGGAACGGATACGCAGTATTTT; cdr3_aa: CASGLGGGGTDTQYF
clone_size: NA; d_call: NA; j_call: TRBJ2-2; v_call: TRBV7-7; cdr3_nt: TGTGCTAGCAGCTTGGGGCAGGGATGGAACACCGGGGAGCTGTTTTTT; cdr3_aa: CASSLGQGWNTGELFF
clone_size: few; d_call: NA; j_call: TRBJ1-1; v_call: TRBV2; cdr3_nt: TGTGCCAGCAGTGAACCCGGATGGGAAGCTTTCTTT; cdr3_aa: CASSEPGWEAFF
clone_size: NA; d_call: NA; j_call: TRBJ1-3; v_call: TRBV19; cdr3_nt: TGTGCCAGTACTAGGAGTGCACGTGCGTCCGGAAACACCATATATTTT; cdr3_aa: CASTRSARASGNTIYF
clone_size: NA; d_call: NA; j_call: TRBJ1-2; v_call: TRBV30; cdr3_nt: TGTGCCTGGAGTTCTCAGGCGGGGGGCTACACCTTC; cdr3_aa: CAWSSQAGGYTF
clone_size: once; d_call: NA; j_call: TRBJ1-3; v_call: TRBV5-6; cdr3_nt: TGTGCCAGCTCGTCTGGAAACACCATATATTTT; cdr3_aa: CASSSGNTIYF
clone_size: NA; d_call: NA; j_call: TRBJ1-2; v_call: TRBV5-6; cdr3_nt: TGTGCCAGCAGCTTGGAGGGGCGTGGGGGCTACACCTTC; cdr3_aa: CASSLEGRGGYTF
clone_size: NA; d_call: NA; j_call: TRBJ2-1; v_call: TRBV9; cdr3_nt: TGTGCCAGCAGCCCCGGGAGCTACAATGAGCAGTTCTTC; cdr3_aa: CASSPGSYNEQFF
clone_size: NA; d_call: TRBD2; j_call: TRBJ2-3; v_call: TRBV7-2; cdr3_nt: TGTGCCAGCAGTAGGCTAGCGGGGAGCACAGATACGCAGTATTTT; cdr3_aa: CASSRLAGSTDTQYF
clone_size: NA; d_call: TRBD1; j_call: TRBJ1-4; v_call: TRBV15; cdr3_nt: TGTGCCACCAGCAGAGCGGGACAGGCGGGAAAACTGTTTTTT; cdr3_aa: CATSRAGQAGKLFF
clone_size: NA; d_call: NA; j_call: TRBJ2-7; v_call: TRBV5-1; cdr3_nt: TGCGCCAGCAGCTTGCAAACAGCCGACCCCTACGAGCAGTACTTC; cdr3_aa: CASSLQTADPYEQYF
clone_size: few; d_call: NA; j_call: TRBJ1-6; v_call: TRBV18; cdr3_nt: TGTGCCAGCTCACCGTCCCCGGGGAGTTGGCCCCTCCACTTT; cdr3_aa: CASSPSPGSWPLHF
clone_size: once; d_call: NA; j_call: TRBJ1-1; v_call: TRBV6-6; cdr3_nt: TGTGCCAGCAGCAGGGGTATGAACACTGAAGCTTTCTTT; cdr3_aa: CASSRGMNTEAFF
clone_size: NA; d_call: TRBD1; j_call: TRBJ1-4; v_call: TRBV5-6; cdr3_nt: TGTGCCAGCAGCCAACAGGGGGCGCAAGGAAAACTGTTTTTT; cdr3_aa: CASSQQGAQGKLFF